These 14 T cell receptor beta chains were sequenced from one sample in a study of CD8+ T cells in alopecia areata. Extraction and reverse transcription of RNA yielded cDNA as the sequencing template. Using immunoSEQ multiplex PCR, the repertoire was profiled, and TCRdb retains in-frame clones only, with some absent. The repertoire holds some 110,000 clones, with roughly two fifths as singletons. The source material was CD4+ T cells sorted from blood. Every receptor here comes from a human donor with alopecia areata.

A few counts support this clone. V and J are TRBV5-6 and TRBJ2-1, with TRBD2 as a possible D gene (6 bases). Germline V gene sequence: CDR1 SGHDT, CDR2 YYEEEE. The CDR3 consists of 11 residues. Trimming cost V 10 bases and J 10 bases, with 15 bases left between them. The CDR3 spells CAGGDLKEQFF. CDR3 nucleotides: TGTGCCGGCGGGGACCTAAAAGAGCAGTTCTTC.

The V and J genes are TRBV29-1 and TRBJ2-1, with 8 bases lining up with TRBD2. J gave up 1 base and V 5 bases, and 7 bases lay outside the gene matches. The CDR3 is made up of 15 amino acids. Looked up from germline, CDR1 is SQVTM and CDR2 is ANQGSEA. Here the CDR3 DNA reads TGCAGCGTTCCAAGCGGGAGAAAGTCCTACAATGAGCAGTTCTTC. This translates into CSVPSGRKSYNEQFF.

This rearrangement joins TRBV30 to TRBJ1-2, with D possibly being TRBD1 (6 bases). Trimming took 0 bases from V and 1 from J, leaving 12 bases between them. CDR1 and CDR2 (germline): GTSNPN, SVGIG (reference sequence). The CDR3 totals 15 residues. CDR3 DNA: TGTGCCTGGAGTGTGCCCGACAGGCGTAACTATGGCTACACCTTC. Translating it yields CAWSVPDRRNYGYTF. Supplemented by reference TRBV30 and TRBJ1-2, the full variable domain reads SQTIHQWPATLVQPVGSPLSLECTVEGTSNPNLYWYRQAAGRGLQLLFYSVGIGQISSEVPQNLSASRPQDRQFILSSKKLLLSDSGFYLCAWSVPDRRNYGYTFGSGTRLTVV.

The V call is TRBV5-1, the J call TRBJ1-4; D ambiguous. Germline CDR1 is SGHRS and CDR2 is YFSETQ. The ends were cut back, 5 bases at V and 5 bases at J, with 19 bases in the middle. The CDR3 loop spans 16 amino acids. The CDR3 here is CASSAALPGMNEKLFF. The CDR3 DNA follows: TGCGCCAGCAGTGCGGCGTTACCGGGAATGAATGAAAAACTGTTTTTT.

The V call is TRBV5-1, the J call TRBJ2-5; the D is unclear. V was clipped by 5 bases and J by 1 base, with 9 bases between them. Germline V lookup: CDR1 SGHRS, CDR2 YFSETQ. The CDR3 has 13 residues. The CDR3 is CASSFAVQETQYF. The CDR3 nucleotides are TGCGCCAGCAGTTTCGCCGTCCAAGAGACCCAGTACTTC.

The chain couples TRBV14 to TRBJ2-1, with D possibly matching TRBD2 (6 bases). The CDR3 totals 13 residues. Germline V CDR1 and CDR2: SGHDN, FVKESK. Trimming removed 0 bases from V and 10 bases from J, with 10 bases in between. The CDR3 region has the DNA TGTGCCAGCAGCCAAGATGGAGGGAGCGAGCAGTTCTTC. Protein product: CASSQDGGSEQFF.

The V gene is TRBV29-1, the J gene TRBJ2-1; no clear D gene. The CDR3 length is 15 residues. The V end lost 4 bases, the J end lost 0 bases, and 13 bases lay between the germline ends. CDR1 and CDR2 (germline): SQVTM, ANQGSEA. CDR3 nucleotide sequence: TGCAGCGTTGGCGGAGCGTCCAGCTCCTACAATGAGCAGTTCTTC. Residues: CSVGGASSSYNEQFF.

The chain links TRBV11-2 to TRBJ2-7; D ambiguous. Germline CDR1 and CDR2: SGHAT and FQNNGV. The germline V and J ends were trimmed by 5 bases and 4 bases, with 6 bases remaining between them. The CDR3 is made up of 11 amino acids. The CDR3 nucleotides read TGTGCCAGCAGCCCCCAGTACGAGCAGTACTTC. The encoded protein is CASSPQYEQYF.

This clone came up a few times. CDR3 nucleotide sequence: TGCAGCGTAACCTCGGGACAGCACTATGGCTACACCTTC. Translation gives CSVTSGQHYGYTF. The chain uses TRBV29-1 and TRBJ1-2; 7 positions agree with TRBD1. V shed 6 bases and J 3 bases; nucleotides not matched to a gene: 7. This CDR3 comprises 13 residues. CDR1 is SQVTM, CDR2 ANQGSEA, per germline.

The chain couples TRBV29-1 to TRBJ1-1, with D unclear. Between the trimmed V and J ends, which lost 2 bases and 1 base, there was a span of 14 bases. This CDR3 has 15 residues. Germline loops: CDR1 SQVTM, CDR2 ANQGSEA. CDR3 DNA sequence: TGCAGCGTTGAATTCTCTGCGATGGGGAACACTGAAGCTTTCTTT. This translates into CSVEFSAMGNTEAFF.

V usage is TRBV19 and J usage is TRBJ2-3, with D possibly TRBD1 on 6 matching bases. Germline CDR1 LNHDA, CDR2 SQIVND (reference sequence). The CDR3 loop spans 19 amino acids. The ends were cut back, 3 bases at V and 2 bases at J, with 24 bases in the middle. Here the CDR3 reads CASSIGQLRLRPFTDTQYF. In DNA, the CDR3 is TGTGCCAGTAGTATTGGACAGCTAAGGCTCCGGCCCTTCACAGATACGCAGTATTTT.

The chain joins TRBV29-1 to TRBJ2-3; possible D gene TRBD1, 5 bases. Trimming pared 1 base from V and 5 bases from J, leaving 16 bases between. CDR1 and CDR2 from the germline V gene are SQVTM and ANQGSEA. The CDR3 spans 15 residues. CDR3 in amino acids: CSVEAPAGFGDTQYF. Here the CDR3 DNA reads TGCAGCGTTGAAGCTCCGGCAGGGTTTGGAGATACGCAGTATTTT.

This clone was observed a handful of times. J is TRBJ2-3 and V is TRBV29-1; tentative D call: TRBD2 (5 bases). The V gene's germline CDR1 is SQVTM and CDR2 ANQGSEA. CDR3 length: 15 residues. V was trimmed by 6 bases and J by 2 bases, leaving 18 bases between them. CDR3 DNA sequence: TGCAGCGTCCTCCGGACCGGGGAATCCACAGATACGCAGTATTTT. This sequence encodes CSVLRTGESTDTQYF.

The rearrangement uses TRBV30 and TRBJ2-5; D might be TRBD1 or TRBD2, each matching 5 bases. The V and J ends lost 2 bases and 5 bases respectively, with 18 bases between them. The CDR3 is made up of 15 amino acids. Per the germline V gene, CDR1 is GTSNPN and CDR2 is SVGIG (reference sequence). The CDR3 region is CAWSTSSGGTETQYF. The CDR3 nucleotides are TGTGCCTGGAGTACTAGTTCAGGTGGGACGGAGACCCAGTACTTC.